The present T cell receptor (beta chain) was sequenced within a study of cytomegalovirus exposure and HLA in healthy donors. Findings of the study overall: Some TCR beta chains (more than 150 of them) were listed as cytomegalovirus-associated. The dataset shows that most TCR sequences were rare, while some public TCRs occurred in many donors.

Details on this clone: Its antigen remains unidentified.

The CDR3 is 14 amino acids. In germline, CDR1 is MNHEY, CDR2 SVGAGI. V was clipped by 6 bases and J by 6 bases; unmatched bases: 7. PCR employed 60 Vbeta and 13 Jbeta primers. Profiling relied on immunoSEQ multiplex PCR, and the TCRdb table lists in-frame clones only, not all of them. The sample has 100,000 to 150,000 clones, 76% seen once; the top ten hold roughly 2%. The sequencing sample was made of PBMCs. This receptor was obtained from a man over 45 in good health and CMV-seronegative. This chain links TRBV6-5 with TRBJ2-2; 7 positions match TRBD1. CDR3 in amino acids: CASSLLRGSGELFF. The DNA of the CDR3 is TGTGCCAGCAGCCTCCTCAGGGGGTCCGGGGAGCTGTTTTTT.